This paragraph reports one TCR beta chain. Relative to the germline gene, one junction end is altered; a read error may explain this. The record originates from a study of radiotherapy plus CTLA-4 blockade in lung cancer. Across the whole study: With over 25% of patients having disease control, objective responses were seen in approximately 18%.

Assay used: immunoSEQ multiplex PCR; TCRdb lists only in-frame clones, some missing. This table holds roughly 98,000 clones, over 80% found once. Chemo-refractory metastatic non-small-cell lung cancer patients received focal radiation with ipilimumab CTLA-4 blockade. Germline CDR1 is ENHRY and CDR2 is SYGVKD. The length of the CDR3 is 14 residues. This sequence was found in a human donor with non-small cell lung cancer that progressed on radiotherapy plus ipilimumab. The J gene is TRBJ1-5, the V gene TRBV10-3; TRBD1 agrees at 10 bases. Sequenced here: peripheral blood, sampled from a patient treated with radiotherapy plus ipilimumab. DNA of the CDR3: TGTGCCATAGGGACAGGGGATAGCAATCAGCTCCAGCATTTT. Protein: CAIGTGDSNQLQHF.